This note documents a single TCR beta chain sequence. The CD8+ and CD4+ T cells were negatively isolated, with the TEMRA cells enriched by FACS. With random hexamers, 0.5 to 1 ug RNA was reverse transcribed. TCR beta CDR3 was amplified by immunoSEQ covering 54 Vbeta and 13 Jbeta. TCRdb passed the immunoSEQ multiplex PCR reads through MiXCR, listing each CDR3 protein once. The data contain fewer than 80,000 distinct CDR3 sequences, more than 85% of them singletons. V lost 8 bases and J 2 bases, leaving 19 bases between the germline ends. Germline assignment: CDR1 MDHEN and CDR2 SYDVKM. This CDR3 is 15 amino acids long. These data originate in a study of CD8 T cells in Susac syndrome.

The receptor was isolated from a human donor in good health. V and J are TRBV28 and TRBJ2-7; D remains ambiguous. Sequences were obtained from CD8+ T cells from PBMCs. CDR3 sequence: CASRPPSTYPYEQYF. CDR3 DNA sequence: TGTGCCAGCCGCCCCCCTTCAACATACCCCTACGAGCAGTACTTC.